This T cell receptor (beta chain) was sequenced in a study of cytomegalovirus exposure and HLA in healthy donors. The PCR ran on 60 Vbeta and 13 Jbeta primers. Clones were sequenced by immunoSEQ multiplex PCR, and TCRdb holds only the in-frame ones, with some missing. Altogether 150,000 to 200,000 clones are present, 78% being singletons, with the ten largest covering about 6%. This clone appeared a few times. Antigen: not known. Notes on the study in general: According to an earlier analysis, most TCR beta V segments yielded productive rearrangements about 87% or about 30% of the time.

This TCR was sampled from a woman between 25 and 40 years old in good health and CMV-seropositive. The sequenced sample was PBMCs.

CDR3 residues: CADRDRHTDTQYF. Here the CDR3 DNA reads TGTGCAGACCGGGACAGACACACAGATACGCAGTATTTT. This chain uses TRBV2 with TRBJ2-3; 7 nucleotides match TRBD1. CDR1 SNHLY and CDR2 FYNNEI come from the germline V gene. The CDR3 extends over 13 amino acids. The entire variable domain, with the rest obtained from reference TRBV2 and TRBJ2-3, is as follows: EPEVTQTPSHQVTQMGQEVILRCVPISNHLYFYWYRQILGQKVEFLVSFYNNEISEKSEIFDDQFSVERPDGSNFTLKIRSTKLEDSAMYFCADRDRHTDTQYFGPGTRLTVL.